A selection of T cell receptor beta chains follows, all from one sample in a study of Ad26.COV2.S vaccination and SARS-CoV-2 variants. The assay was immunoSEQ multiplex PCR, and TCRdb's table has in-frame clones only and misses some. In the table there are about 680,000 clones, around 92% of which are singletons. This material consisted of peripheral blood, taken in a trial of Ad26.COV2.S vaccine versus placebo. Receptors originate from a person between 18 and 60 years old who received the Ad26.COV2.S COVID-19 vaccine or a placebo. Both conserved end residues are part of each CDR3. A D gene is named only where the DNA matches it firmly. The size entry is marked missing in some rows and otherwise reads once, few, many or a size class.

- | TRBJ2-3 | TRBV10-1 | - | CASSPDRTSTDTQYF | TGCGCCAGCAGTCCCGACCGAACTAGCACAGATACGCAGTATTTT
- | TRBJ2-1 | TRBV19 | - | CASSIGPEKQFF | TGTGCCAGTAGTATAGGGCCTGAGAAGCAGTTCTTC
TRBD2 | TRBJ2-1 | TRBV4-2 | few | CASSQGSGGRLSSYNEQFF | TGTGCCAGCAGCCAAGGGAGCGGGGGCCGCCTTAGCTCCTACAATGAGCAGTTCTTC
- | TRBJ2-1 | TRBV7-7 | - | CASSLDGDPYNEQFF | TGTGCTAGCAGCTTAGATGGGGACCCCTACAATGAGCAGTTCTTC
- | TRBJ1-2 | TRBV4-2 | - | CASSQGGEDGYTF | TGTGCCAGCAGCCAAGGGGGGGAGGATGGCTACACCTTC
- | TRBJ2-1 | TRBV7-9 | - | CASSLAVTTFRNEQFF | TGTGCCAGCAGCTTAGCGGTGACAACCTTTAGGAATGAGCAGTTCTTC
TRBD1 | TRBJ2-1 | TRBV5-5 | - | CASSFNRGNEQFF | TGTGCCAGCAGCTTCAACAGGGGCAATGAGCAGTTCTTC
TRBD1 | TRBJ1-4 | TRBV5-1 | few | CASSPVQGDEKLFF | TGCGCCAGCAGCCCGGTGCAGGGGGATGAAAAACTGTTTTTT
TRBD1 | TRBJ1-3 | TRBV6-5 | - | CASAGTAGNTIYF | TGTGCCAGCGCCGGGACAGCTGGAAACACCATATATTTT
TRBD1 | TRBJ2-7 | TRBV6-5 | - | CASSRTGGFYEQYF | TGTGCCAGCAGCCGGACAGGGGGCTTCTACGAGCAGTACTTC
TRBD1 | TRBJ1-1 | TRBV11-2 | - | CASSPPGTGGIEAFF | TGTGCCAGCAGCCCCCCCGGGACAGGGGGCATTGAAGCTTTCTTT
TRBD2 | TRBJ2-2 | TRBV7-9 | - | CASSLTRPRDRGGTGELFF | TGTGCCAGCAGCCTAACCCGCCCGCGGGACCGGGGGGGCACCGGGGAGCTGTTTTTT
TRBD2 | TRBJ2-7 | TRBV5-4 | - | CASSLARTSGSHEQYF | TGTGCCAGCAGCTTGGCGCGGACTAGCGGGAGCCACGAGCAGTACTTC
TRBD2 | TRBJ2-3 | TRBV2 | - | CASSQRTGLAGGHTDTQYF | TGTGCCAGCAGCCAACGGACTGGACTAGCGGGAGGGCACACAGATACGCAGTATTTT
- | TRBJ2-5 | TRBV18 | - | CASSPRDQETQYF | TGTGCCAGCTCACCAAGGGATCAAGAGACCCAGTACTTC
- | TRBJ1-1 | TRBV12-5 | - | CASGMGRLNTEAFF | TGTGCTAGTGGCATGGGGCGGTTGAACACTGAAGCTTTCTTT
- | TRBJ2-7 | TRBV29-1 | - | CSVKHRGAGEQYF | TGCAGCGTTAAACACAGGGGAGCGGGCGAGCAGTACTTC
- | TRBJ1-1 | TRBV10-1 | - | CASSESNRAEAFF | TGCGCCAGCAGTGAGTCGAACAGGGCTGAAGCTTTCTTT
- | TRBJ1-2 | TRBV10-3 | - | CAMSGRGRSSYGYTF | TGTGCCATGAGTGGCCGTGGCAGGTCTAGCTATGGCTACACCTTC
- | TRBJ2-3 | TRBV6-5 | - | CASSYLAGLSTDTQYF | TGTGCCAGCAGTTACCTGGCCGGACTAAGCACAGATACGCAGTATTTT
- | TRBJ1-1 | TRBV19 | - | CASSIIGSTEAFF | TGTGCCAGTAGTATAATTGGCTCCACTGAAGCTTTCTTT
TRBD2 | TRBJ2-5 | TRBV10-1 | - | CASSAGLATETQYF | TGCGCCAGCAGCGCCGGACTAGCGACGGAGACCCAGTACTTC
TRBD2 | TRBJ2-5 | TRBV15 | - | CATSRAPGGVETQYF | TGTGCCACCAGCAGAGCCCCGGGAGGGGTGGAGACCCAGTACTTC
TRBD2 | TRBJ2-2 | TRBV10-2 | - | CASKGSGSIGAGELFF | TGCGCCAGCAAGGGTAGCGGGAGTATCGGGGCCGGGGAGCTGTTTTTT
TRBD2 | TRBJ2-1 | TRBV19 | - | CATGGELSYNEQFF | TGTGCCACCGGGGGGGAGCTTTCCTACAATGAGCAGTTCTTC
- | TRBJ1-4 | TRBV5-5 | - | CASSLVHPEKLFF | TGTGCCAGCAGCTTGGTACACCCTGAAAAACTGTTTTTT
- | TRBJ2-2 | TRBV9 | - | CASSLEWSLDGELFF | TGTGCCAGCAGCCTAGAGTGGAGCCTGGACGGGGAGCTGTTTTTT
TRBD1 | TRBJ1-1 | TRBV6-5 | - | CASGYPGTGATEAFF | TGTGCCAGCGGATATCCCGGGACAGGGGCCACTGAAGCTTTCTTT
- | TRBJ2-6 | TRBV7-2 | - | CASSLMLGISGANVLTF | TGTGCCAGCAGCTTAATGTTGGGAATCTCTGGGGCCAACGTCCTGACTTTC
TRBD1 | TRBJ2-2 | TRBV27 | - | CASSTGANTGELFF | TGTGCCAGCAGCACAGGGGCGAACACCGGGGAGCTGTTTTTT
- | TRBJ2-2 | TRBV7-9 | - | CASSRATGNTGELFF | TGTGCCAGCAGCCGAGCGACAGGGAACACCGGGGAGCTGTTTTTT
TRBD1 | TRBJ1-1 | TRBV5-1 | - | CASSQQGARAEIEAFF | TGCGCCAGCAGCCAACAGGGGGCGCGGGCAGAGATTGAAGCTTTCTTT
TRBD1 | TRBJ1-1 | TRBV2 | - | CAKQAKGAHSTEAFF | TGTGCCAAGCAGGCAAAGGGGGCGCATAGCACTGAAGCTTTCTTT